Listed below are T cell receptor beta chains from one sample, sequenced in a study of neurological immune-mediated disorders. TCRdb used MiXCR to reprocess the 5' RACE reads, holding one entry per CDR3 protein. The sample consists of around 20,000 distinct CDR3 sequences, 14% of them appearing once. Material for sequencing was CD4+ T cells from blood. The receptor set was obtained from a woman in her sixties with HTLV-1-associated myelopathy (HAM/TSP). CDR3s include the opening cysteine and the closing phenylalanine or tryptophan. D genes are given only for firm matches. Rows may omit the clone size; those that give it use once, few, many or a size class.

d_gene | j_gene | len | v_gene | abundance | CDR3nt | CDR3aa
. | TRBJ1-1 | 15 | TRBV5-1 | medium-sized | TGCGCCAGCAGCTTGGCCGCAGCCTTAGCTGCGGGAGCTTTCTTT | CASSLAAALAAGAFF
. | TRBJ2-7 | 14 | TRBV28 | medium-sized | TGTGCCAGCGGTTTGAACAGAGACCGTAACGAGCAGTACTTC | CASGLNRDRNEQYF
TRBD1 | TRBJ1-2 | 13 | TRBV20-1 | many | TGCAGTGTCTCCGGGACAGGGGGGGCTGGCTACACCTTC | CSVSGTGGAGYTF
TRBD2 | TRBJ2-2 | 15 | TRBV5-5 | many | TGTGCCAGCAGCTTCTTCGGGGGGGGTACCGGGGAGCTGTTTTTT | CASSFFGGGTGELFF
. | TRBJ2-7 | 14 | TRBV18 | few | TGTGCCAGCTCACCACCGGCATCGAGCTACGAGCAGTACTTC | CASSPPASSYEQYF
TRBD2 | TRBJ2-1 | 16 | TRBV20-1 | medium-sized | TGCAGTGCTAGAGATGGGGGACTAGCGGGAGCTGCTGAGCAGTTCTTC | CSARDGGLAGAAEQFF
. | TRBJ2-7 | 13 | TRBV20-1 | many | TGCAGTGTTTGGGGTCCGCCTACTTACGAGCAGTACTTC | CSVWGPPTYEQYF
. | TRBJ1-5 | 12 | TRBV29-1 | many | TGCAGCGCTGGGGGTATCAATCAGCCCCAGCATTTT | CSAGGINQPQHF
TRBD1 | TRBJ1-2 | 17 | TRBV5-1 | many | TGCGCCAGCAGCCCGGGACAGGGGGACGGTACTAACTATGGCTACACCTTC | CASSPGQGDGTNYGYTF
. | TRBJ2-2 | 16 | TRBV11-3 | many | TGTGCCAGCAGTCCCCACGAGGTCTCGAACACCGGGGAGCTGTTTTTT | CASSPHEVSNTGELFF
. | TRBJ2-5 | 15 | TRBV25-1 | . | TGTGCCAGCAGTGCGTACAAGGGCGGCCAAGAGAACCAGTACTTC | CASSAYKGGQENQYF
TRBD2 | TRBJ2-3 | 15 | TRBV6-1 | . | TGTGCCAGCAGTGTACTAGCGGGGGCCCCACATACGCAGTATTTT | CASSVLAGAPHTQYF
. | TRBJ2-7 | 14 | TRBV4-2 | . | TGTGCCAGCAGCCAAGATTCAGGCGGGGGCCTCCCGTACTTC | CASSQDSGGGLPYF
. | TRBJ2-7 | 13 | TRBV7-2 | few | TGTGCCAGCAGCTCAGGGAGGGGGCTACGGCAGTACTTC | CASSSGRGLRQYF
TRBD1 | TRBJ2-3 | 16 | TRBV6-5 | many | TGTGCCAGCAGTGACCTTACAGGGGGAAGGGCAGATACGCAGTATTTT | CASSDLTGGRADTQYF
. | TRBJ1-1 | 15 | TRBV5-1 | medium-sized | TGCGCCAGCAGCTCCTCGGCAGGGAAGAGAACTGAAGCTTTCTTT | CASSSSAGKRTEAFF
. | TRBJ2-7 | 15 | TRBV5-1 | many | TGCGCCAGCACCCTCGTGAGCGGGACACTCTACGAGCAGTACTTC | CASTLVSGTLYEQYF
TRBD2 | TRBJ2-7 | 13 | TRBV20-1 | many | TGCAGTGCTAGCGGGGGAGGGAACTACGAGCAGTACTTC | CSASGGGNYEQYF
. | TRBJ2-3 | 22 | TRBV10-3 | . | . | CAISAQDDYEQYFGPGTHTQYF
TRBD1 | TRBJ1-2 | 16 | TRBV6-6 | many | TGTGCCAGCAGTTACAACCGGGACAGGGGTGACTATGGCTACACCTTC | CASSYNRDRGDYGYTF
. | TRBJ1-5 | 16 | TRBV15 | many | TGTGCCACCAGCAGAGGGGGAGGCCCTGGCAATCAGCCCCAGCATTTT | CATSRGGGPGNQPQHF
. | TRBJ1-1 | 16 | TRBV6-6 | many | TGTGCCAGCAGTTACTCGGTCGGGGGGTTTGGGACTGAAGCTTTCTTT | CASSYSVGGFGTEAFF
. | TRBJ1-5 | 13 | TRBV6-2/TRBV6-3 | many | TGTGCCAGCAACCCGGGAAGCAATCAGCCCCAGCATTTT | CASNPGSNQPQHF
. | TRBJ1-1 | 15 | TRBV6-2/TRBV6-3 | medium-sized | TGTGCCAGCAGTTACGGAGGGGGGAGGAACACTGAAGCTTTCTTT | CASSYGGGRNTEAFF
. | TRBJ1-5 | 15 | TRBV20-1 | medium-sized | TGCAGTGCTAGTACCCAGGGGTTGGTGAATCAGCCCCAGCATTTT | CSASTQGLVNQPQHF
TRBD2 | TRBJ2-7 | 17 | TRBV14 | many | TGTGCCAGCAGCCAAGATCTTGGGCTAGCGGGAGACTACGAGCAGTACTTC | CASSQDLGLAGDYEQYF
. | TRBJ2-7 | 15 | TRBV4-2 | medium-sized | TGTGCCAGCAGCCAAGGCTCGAGGGGCACCTACGAGCAGTACTTC | CASSQGSRGTYEQYF
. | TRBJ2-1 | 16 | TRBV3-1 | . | TGTGCCAGCAGCCGTGACGGGGCGAGCTCCTACAATGAGCAGTTCTTC | CASSRDGASSYNEQFF
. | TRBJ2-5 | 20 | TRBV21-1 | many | TGTGCCAGCAGCAATGCCCGGACTGCAGATCTAGCGGGAGGTGAAGAGACCCAGTACTTC | CASSNARTADLAGGEETQYF
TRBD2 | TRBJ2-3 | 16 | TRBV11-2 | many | TGTGCCAGCAGCTTGGCGGCGGGGGTTCCCACAGATACGCAGTATTTT | CASSLAAGVPTDTQYF
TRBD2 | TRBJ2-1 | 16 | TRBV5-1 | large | TGCGCCAGCAGCTTGGCGGCTAGCGGGAGGTCCAATGAGCAGTTCTTC | CASSLAASGRSNEQFF
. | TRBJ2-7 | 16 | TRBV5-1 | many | TGCGCCAGCAGCCATATGGACAGACGACTAACCTACGAGCAGTACTTC | CASSHMDRRLTYEQYF
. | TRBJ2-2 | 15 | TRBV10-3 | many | TGTGCCATCAGTGAGTGGGCAGGGAGGACCGGGGAGCTGTTTTTT | CAISEWAGRTGELFF
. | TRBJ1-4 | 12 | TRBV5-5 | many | TGTGCCAGCAGCGACAGAAATGAAAAACTGTTTTTT | CASSDRNEKLFF
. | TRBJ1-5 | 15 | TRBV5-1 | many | TGCGCCAGCAGCTTGGCGGGGATGAGCAATCAGCCCCAGCATTTT | CASSLAGMSNQPQHF
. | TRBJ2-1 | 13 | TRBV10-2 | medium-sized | TGCGCCAGCAGTACCCTTGAGTACAATGAGCAGTTCTTC | CASSTLEYNEQFF
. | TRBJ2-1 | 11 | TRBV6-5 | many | TGTGCCAGCACTCAAGGGGGTGAGCAGTTCTTC | CASTQGGEQFF
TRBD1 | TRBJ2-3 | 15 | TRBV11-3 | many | TGTGCCAGCAGCGCTGCGGCAGGGGGAGAAGATACGCAGTATTTT | CASSAAAGGEDTQYF
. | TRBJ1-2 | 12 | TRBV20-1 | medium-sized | TGCAGTGCTAGGGGCAGTCTGTATGGCTACACCTTC | CSARGSLYGYTF
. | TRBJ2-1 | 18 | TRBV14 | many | TGTGCCAGCAGCCAAGATAGTTCGTGGGACCTACCCTACAATGAGCAGTTCTTC | CASSQDSSWDLPYNEQFF
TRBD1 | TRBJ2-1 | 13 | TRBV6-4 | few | TGTGCCAGCAGGACAGGGTACGGCAATGAGCAGTTCTTC | CASRTGYGNEQFF
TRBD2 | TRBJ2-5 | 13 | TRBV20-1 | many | TGCAGTGCTAGGGCGGGGGGTCGAGAGACCCAGTACTTC | CSARAGGRETQYF
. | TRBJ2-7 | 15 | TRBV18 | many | TGTGCCAGCTCACCATCGCAACAAGCACCCTACGAGCAGTACTTC | CASSPSQQAPYEQYF
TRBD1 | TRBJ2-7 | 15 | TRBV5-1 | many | TGCGCCAGCAGCTTGGGGACAGGGGGCATATACGAGCAGTACTTC | CASSLGTGGIYEQYF
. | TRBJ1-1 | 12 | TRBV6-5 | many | TGTGCCAGCAGCCGAACTAAAACTGAAGCTTTCTTT | CASSRTKTEAFF
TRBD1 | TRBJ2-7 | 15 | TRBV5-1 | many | TGCGCCAGCAGCGTCTCCGGGACAGGGACCTACGAGCAGTACTTC | CASSVSGTGTYEQYF
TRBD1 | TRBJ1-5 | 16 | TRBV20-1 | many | TGCAGTGCTGGGGACGGACAGGGTAAGAACAATCAGCCCCAGCATTTT | CSAGDGQGKNNQPQHF
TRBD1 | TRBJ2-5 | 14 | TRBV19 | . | TGTGCCAGCTCGACAGGGGGCGGCCCAGAGACCCAGTACTTC | CASSTGGGPETQYF
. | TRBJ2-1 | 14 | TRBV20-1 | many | TGCAGTGCTAGTAGGGAGCCTGAGTACAATGAGCAGTTCTTC | CSASREPEYNEQFF
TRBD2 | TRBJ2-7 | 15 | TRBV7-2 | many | TGTGCCAGCAGCTCCGGACTAGCGGGAGGAAACGAGCAGTACTTC | CASSSGLAGGNEQYF
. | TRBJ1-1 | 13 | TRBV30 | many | TGTGCCTGGAGTGTTCCGGGGGGGACTGAAGCTTTCTTT | CAWSVPGGTEAFF
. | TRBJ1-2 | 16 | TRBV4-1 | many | TGCGCCAGCAGACTAGGTGGGGGGCCGGGTGGCTATGGCTACACCTTC | CASRLGGGPGGYGYTF
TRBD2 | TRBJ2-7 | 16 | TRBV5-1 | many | TGCGCCAGCAGCCCAGGAGGAGCGGGGGGGCCCCACGAGCAGTACTTC | CASSPGGAGGPHEQYF
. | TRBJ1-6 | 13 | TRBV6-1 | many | TGTGCCAGCAGCACCCGTGGGGATTCACCCCTCCACTTT | CASSTRGDSPLHF
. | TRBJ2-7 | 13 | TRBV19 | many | TGTGCCAGTAGTACGGGGATCACCTACGAGCAGTACTTC | CASSTGITYEQYF
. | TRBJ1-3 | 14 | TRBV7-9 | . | TGTGCCAGCAGCTTATTCGCGGCGGGAAACACCATATATTTT | CASSLFAAGNTIYF
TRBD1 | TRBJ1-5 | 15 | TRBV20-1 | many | TGCAGTGCTAGCCTGGAACAGGGGTGGAATCAGCCCCAGCATTTT | CSASLEQGWNQPQHF
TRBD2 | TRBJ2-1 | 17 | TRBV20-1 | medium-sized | TGCAGTGCTAGAGACCCCGCCGGGAGGAGCTCCTACAATGAGCAGTTCTTC | CSARDPAGRSSYNEQFF
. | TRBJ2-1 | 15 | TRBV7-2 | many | TGTGCCAGCAGCATAGCGCCTAGCTCCTACAATGAGCAGTTCTTC | CASSIAPSSYNEQFF